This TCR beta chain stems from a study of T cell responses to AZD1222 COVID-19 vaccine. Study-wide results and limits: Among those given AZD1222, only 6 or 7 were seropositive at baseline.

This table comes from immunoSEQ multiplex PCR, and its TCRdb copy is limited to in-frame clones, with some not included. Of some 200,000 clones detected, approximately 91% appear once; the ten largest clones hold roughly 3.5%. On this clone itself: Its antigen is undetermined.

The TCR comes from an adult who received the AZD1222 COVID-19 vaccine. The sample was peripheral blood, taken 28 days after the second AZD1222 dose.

Here the CDR3 reads CASNGADSYEQYF. The CDR3 DNA sequence: TGTGCCAGCAATGGGGCGGACTCCTACGAGCAGTACTTC. The rearrangement uses TRBV5-5 and TRBJ2-7; D is possibly TRBD1 (5 bases). V dropped 6 bases and J dropped 0 bases, with 10 bases sitting between them. The V gene's germline CDR1 is SGHKS and CDR2 YYEKEE (reference sequence). CDR3 length: 13 amino acids. Variable domain in full (rest from reference TRBV5-5 and TRBJ2-7): DAGVTQSPTHLIKTRGQQVTLRCSPISGHKSVSWYQQVLGQGPQFIFQYYEKEERGRGNFPDRFSARQFPNYSSELNVNALLLGDSALYLCASNGADSYEQYFGPGTRLTVT.